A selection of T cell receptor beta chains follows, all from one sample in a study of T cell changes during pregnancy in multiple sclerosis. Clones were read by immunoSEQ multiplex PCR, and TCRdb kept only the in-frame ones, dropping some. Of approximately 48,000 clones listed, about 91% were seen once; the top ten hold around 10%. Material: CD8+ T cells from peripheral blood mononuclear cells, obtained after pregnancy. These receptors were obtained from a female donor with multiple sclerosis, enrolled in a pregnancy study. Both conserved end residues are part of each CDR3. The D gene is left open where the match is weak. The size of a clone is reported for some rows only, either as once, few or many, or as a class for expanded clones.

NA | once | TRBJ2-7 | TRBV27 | TGTGCCAGCAGTTTATCGGGCCGAATTCTTTCCTACGAGCAGTACTTC | CASSLSGRILSYEQYF
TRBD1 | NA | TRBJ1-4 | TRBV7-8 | TGTGCCAGCAGCTTAGGGACAGGGCTGTCTTTGGTCTGGGCAACTAATGAAAAACTGTTTTTT | CASSLGTGLSLVWATNEKLFF
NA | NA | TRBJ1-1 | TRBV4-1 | TGCGCCAGCAGCCAGGAACAGGGTGTCTTGAACACTGAAGCTTTCTTT | CASSQEQGVLNTEAFF
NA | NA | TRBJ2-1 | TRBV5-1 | TGCGCCAGCAGCTTGACAGTTGACAATGAGCAGTTCTTC | CASSLTVDNEQFF
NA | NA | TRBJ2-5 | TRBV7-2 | TGTGCCAGCAGCTCCCGAGGGACGACAGGTCTTGGGGAGACCCAGTACTTC | CASSSRGTTGLGETQYF
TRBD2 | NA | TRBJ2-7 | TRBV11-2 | TGTGCCAGCAGCTTAGGCGGGGGAGGGGCTCAATCCTTC | CASSLGGGGAQSF
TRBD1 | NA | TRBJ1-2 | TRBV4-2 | TGTGCCAGCAGCCAGGGACAGCCCTATGGCTACACCTTC | CASSQGQPYGYTF
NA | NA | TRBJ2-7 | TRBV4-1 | TGCGCCAGCAGCCAAGAAAAGGGGTCCTACGAGCAGTACTTC | CASSQEKGSYEQYF
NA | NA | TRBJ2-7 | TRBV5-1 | TGCGCCAGCAGCTGGGGGGGGGCCAACGAGCAGTACTTC | CASSWGGANEQYF
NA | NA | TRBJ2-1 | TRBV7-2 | TGTGCCAGCAGCTTAGAGTGGCGGGCGACATACAATGAGCAGTTCTTC | CASSLEWRATYNEQFF
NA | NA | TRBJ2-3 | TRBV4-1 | TGCGCCAGCAACCCCGGGACAAGCCTCTCAGATACGCAGTATTTT | CASNPGTSLSDTQYF
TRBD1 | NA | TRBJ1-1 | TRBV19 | TGTGCCAGTAGTATATCACAGGGGGCTGGAACTGAAGCTTTCTTT | CASSISQGAGTEAFF
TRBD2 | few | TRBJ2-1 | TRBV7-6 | TGTGCCAGCAGCACAACAACGGGAGCTAGCGGGTTTTACAATGAGCAGTTCTTC | CASSTTTGASGFYNEQFF
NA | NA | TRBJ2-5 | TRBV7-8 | TGTGCCAGCAGCGGCCCCCCCCGTTTACAAGAGACCCAGTACTTC | CASSGPPRLQETQYF
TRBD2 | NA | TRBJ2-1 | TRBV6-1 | TGTGCCAGCGGAGCGCGGGAGGGCTTCAATGAGCAGTTCTTC | CASGAREGFNEQFF
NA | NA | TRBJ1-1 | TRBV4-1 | TGCGCCAGCAGCCAAGATACCGGGGCAGGACGGGGGACCACTGAAGCTTTCTTT | CASSQDTGAGRGTTEAFF
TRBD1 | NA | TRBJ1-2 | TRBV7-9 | TGTGCCAGCAGCCCCTCCGGGACAGGGGCAGCGAGCTATGGCTACACCTTC | CASSPSGTGAASYGYTF
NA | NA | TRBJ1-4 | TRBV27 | TGTGCCAGCAGTTTAGGGTTCGGGGAACTGTTTTTT | CASSLGFGELFF
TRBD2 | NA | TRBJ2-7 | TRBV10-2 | TGCGCCAGCAACGAACTAGCGGGCTCCTACGAGCAGTACTTC | CASNELAGSYEQYF
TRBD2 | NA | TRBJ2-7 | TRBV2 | TGTGCCAGTATGAGCGGGGCTTACGAGCAGTACTTC | CASMSGAYEQYF
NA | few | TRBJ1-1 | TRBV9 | TGTGCCAGCAGCGGAGGAACACCGAACACTGAAGCTTTCTTT | CASSGGTPNTEAFF
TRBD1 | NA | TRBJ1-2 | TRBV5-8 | TGTGCCAGCAGCTACCGGGACAGGGAAGCCCATAACTATGGCTACACCTTC | CASSYRDREAHNYGYTF
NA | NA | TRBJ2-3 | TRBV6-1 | TGTGCCAGCAGTGATCTCAGGTACACAGATACGCAGTATTTT | CASSDLRYTDTQYF
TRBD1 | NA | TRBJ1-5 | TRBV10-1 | TGCGCCAGCACTGAGGACAGGCTAAATCAGCCCCAGCATTTT | CASTEDRLNQPQHF
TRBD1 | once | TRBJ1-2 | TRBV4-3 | TGCGCCAGCAGCCCTCATGACAGGGAAGATAGGGACTATGGCTACACCTTC | CASSPHDREDRDYGYTF
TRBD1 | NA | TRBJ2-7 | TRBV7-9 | TGTGCCAGCAGCTCCTTAGTTGGGACAGGGGCGAAAGTGCGGGACGAGCAGTACTTC | CASSSLVGTGAKVRDEQYF
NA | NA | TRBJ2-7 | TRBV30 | TGTGCCTGGATCGACAGACACTACGAGCAGTACTTC | CAWIDRHYEQYF
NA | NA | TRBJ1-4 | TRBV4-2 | TGTGCCAGCAGCCAACTTTGGGAGGGGACAACTAATGAAAAACTGTTTTTT | CASSQLWEGTTNEKLFF
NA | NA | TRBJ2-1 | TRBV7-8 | TGTGCCAGCAGCTTAACCCCCCCCTGGTCTGCGTACAATGAGCAGTTCTTC | CASSLTPPWSAYNEQFF
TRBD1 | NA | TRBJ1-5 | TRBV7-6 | TGTGCCAGCAGCTTAGAACAGGGGCGCAATCAGCCCCAGCATTTT | CASSLEQGRNQPQHF
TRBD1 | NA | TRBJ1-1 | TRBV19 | TGTGCCAGTAGTATGAACAGGGGAATCGCTGAAGCTTTCTTT | CASSMNRGIAEAFF
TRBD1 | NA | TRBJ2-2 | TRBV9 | TGTGCCAGCAGCATTAATACAGGGGCCCGCAACACCGGGGAGCTGTTTTTT | CASSINTGARNTGELFF
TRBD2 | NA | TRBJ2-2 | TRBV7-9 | TGTGCCAGCAGCTCGACCTGGACTAGCTGGCTCACCGGGGAGCTGTTTTTT | CASSSTWTSWLTGELFF
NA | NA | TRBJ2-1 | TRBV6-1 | TGTGCCAGCGTAGCAGCCCTCGGCGGTAATGAGCAGTTCTTC | CASVAALGGNEQFF
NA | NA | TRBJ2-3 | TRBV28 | TGTGCCAGCGGCAAGAGAGAACAGGGAGCGGATACGCAGTATTTT | CASGKREQGADTQYF
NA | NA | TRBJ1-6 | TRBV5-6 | TGTGCCAGCAGCTTGTGGATCGGCAGGGTATTTGATTCACCCCTCCACTTT | CASSLWIGRVFDSPLHF
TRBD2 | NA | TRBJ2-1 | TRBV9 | TGTGCCAGCAGCCCCAGTTTTGGCGGGGGGGGCTACAATGAGCAGTTCTTC | CASSPSFGGGGYNEQFF
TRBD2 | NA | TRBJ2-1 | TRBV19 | TGTGCCACGTCGGCGGGACTACTCTACAATGAGCAGTTCTTC | CATSAGLLYNEQFF
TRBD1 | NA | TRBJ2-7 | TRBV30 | TGTGCCTGGAGTTTTGGGACAGCAGCCTACGAGCAGTACTTC | CAWSFGTAAYEQYF
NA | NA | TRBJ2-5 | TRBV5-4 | TGTGCCAGCAGCGCGGACATACAAGAGACCCAGTACTTC | CASSADIQETQYF
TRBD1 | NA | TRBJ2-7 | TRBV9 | TGTGCCAGCAGCAACCGACAGGGATTCTCCTACGAGCAGTACTTC | CASSNRQGFSYEQYF
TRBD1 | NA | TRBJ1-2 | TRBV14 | TGTGCCAGTAGGACAGGTTCCTATGGCTACACCTTC | CASRTGSYGYTF
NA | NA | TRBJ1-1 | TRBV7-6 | TGTGCCAGCAGCCCCGAAATACGGACTGAAGCTTTCTTT | CASSPEIRTEAFF
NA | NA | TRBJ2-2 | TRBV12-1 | TGTGCCAGCAGGAGGGACAGGGGTCGGCAAAACACCGGGGAGCTGTTTTTT | CASRRDRGRQNTGELFF
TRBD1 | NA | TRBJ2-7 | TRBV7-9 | TGTGCCAGCAGCTTAGGGACAGGGGCCCTCTCCTACGAGCAGTACTTC | CASSLGTGALSYEQYF
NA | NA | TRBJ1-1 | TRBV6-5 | TGTGCCAGCAGTTACGCGTCCTCAGGCACTGAAGCTTTCTTT | CASSYASSGTEAFF
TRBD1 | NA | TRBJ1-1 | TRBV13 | TGTGCCAGCAGCTTTTTGAGGACAGGGTACACTGAAGCTTTCTTT | CASSFLRTGYTEAFF
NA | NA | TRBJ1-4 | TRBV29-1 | TGCAGCGCCGAAGCTGGTCGGGGAACTAATGAAAAACTGTTTTTT | CSAEAGRGTNEKLFF
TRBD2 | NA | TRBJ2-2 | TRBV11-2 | TGTGCCAGCAGCCTCGGACTAGCCGGGGAGCTGTTTTTT | CASSLGLAGELFF
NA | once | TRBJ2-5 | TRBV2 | TGTGCCAGCGGCGGGCGGCTGGAAGAGACCCAGTACTTC | CASGGRLEETQYF
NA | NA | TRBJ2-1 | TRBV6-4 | TGTGCCAGCAGCGGGAGCCCTTTCGATGAGCAGTTCTTC | CASSGSPFDEQFF
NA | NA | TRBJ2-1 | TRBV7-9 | TGTGCCAGCAGGCCGGGGGAGGACGATGAGCAGTTCTTC | CASRPGEDDEQFF
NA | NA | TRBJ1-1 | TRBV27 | TGTGCCAGCAGTTTACTCGGGGGGGGAACTGAAGCTTTCTTT | CASSLLGGGTEAFF